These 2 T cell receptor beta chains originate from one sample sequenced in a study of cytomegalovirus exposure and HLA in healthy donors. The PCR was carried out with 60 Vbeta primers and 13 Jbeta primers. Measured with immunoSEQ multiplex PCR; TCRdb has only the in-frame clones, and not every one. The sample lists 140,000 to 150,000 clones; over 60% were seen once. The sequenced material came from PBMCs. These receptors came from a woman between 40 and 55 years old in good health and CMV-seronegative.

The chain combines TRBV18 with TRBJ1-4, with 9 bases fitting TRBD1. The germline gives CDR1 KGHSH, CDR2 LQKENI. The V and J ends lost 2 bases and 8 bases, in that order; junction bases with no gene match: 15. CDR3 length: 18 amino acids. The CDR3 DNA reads TGTGCCAGCTCACCATTCACGTCGCAAGGGACAGGGAGGGAAAAACTGTTTTTT. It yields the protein CASSPFTSQGTGREKLFF.

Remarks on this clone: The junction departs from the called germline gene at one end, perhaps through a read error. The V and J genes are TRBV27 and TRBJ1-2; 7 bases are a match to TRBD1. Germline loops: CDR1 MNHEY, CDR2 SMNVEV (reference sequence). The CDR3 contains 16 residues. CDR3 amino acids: CTSGIYRDRINYGYTF. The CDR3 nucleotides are TGTACCAGCGGAATATATCGGGACAGAATTAACTATGGCTACACCTTC.